What follows describes a single T cell receptor (beta chain). A much larger clone differs from this one at a single base, so this may be a read error. These data come from a study of regulatory T cells in long-lasting Graves disease. Study overall: Graves' patients, newly diagnosed, had taken antithyroid drugs under 3 months.

CDR1 SGHNT and CDR2 YENEEA come from the germline V gene. This CDR3 contains 16 residues. V was pared by 5 bases and J by 2 bases, with 11 bases of the junction left unmatched. Regarding time point: newly diagnosed GD, antithyroid drugs for less than 3 months. The TCR library was made from RNA extracted from PBMCs. In building TCR beta libraries, iRepertoire HTBI primers were used together with Arm-PCR of CDR3 regions. TCRdb redid the calling of the multiplex PCR reads with MiXCR, one entry per CDR3 protein. This sample carries approximately 310,000 distinct CDR3 sequences, over 15% of them seen once, and the ten largest clones take less than 45%.

The chain employs TRBV11-3 and TRBJ2-7; TRBD1 matches at 8 bases. The TCR sequence derives from a female donor with Graves disease. The sequencing used peripheral blood mononuclear cells (PBMCs), collected at new diagnosis, from a patient treated with antithyroid drugs. The CDR3 spells CASSGVTGDSAYEQYF. Written as DNA, the CDR3 is TGTGCCAGCAGCGGAGTGACAGGGGACAGTGCCTACGAGCAGTACTTC.